Given below is one T cell receptor beta chain in context. The repertoire was sequenced with immunoSEQ multiplex PCR; TCRdb's copy has only in-frame clones and lacks some. The profile shows roughly 700,000 clones, about 92% of them singletons. CDR1 SGHAT and CDR2 FQNNGV come from the germline V gene. The CDR3 loop spans 16 amino acids. V was clipped by 5 bases and J by 8 bases; unmatched bases: 12. The data are from a study of shared clonotypes between healthy human individuals. Study context: In total, the donors were two women and a few men aged 18 to 49. Each donor had three CD4 naive, three CD4 memory, two CD8 naive and one CD8 memory plate.

This sequence was found in a man between 18 and 35 years old in good health. Some clones in this sample may be carry-over from other donors' samples. Sample: memory CD8+ T cells from PBMCs. The subset was: CD45RO+ cells pooled with CCR7-negative TemRA cells. V is TRBV11-2 and J is TRBJ2-2, with 9 positions matching TRBD2. The DNA for the CDR3 is TGTGCCAGCAGCCCGCAACCGGGACTAGCTTCAGGGGAGCTGTTTTTT. The encoded protein is CASSPQPGLASGELFF. The full variable domain, in which reference TRBV11-2 and TRBJ2-2 provide the parts outside the CDR3, is EAGVAQSPRYKIIEKRQSVAFWCNPISGHATLYWYQQILGQGPKLLIQFQNNGVVDDSQLPKDRFSAERLKGVDSTLKIQPAKLEDSAVYLCASSPQPGLASGELFFGEGSRLTVL.